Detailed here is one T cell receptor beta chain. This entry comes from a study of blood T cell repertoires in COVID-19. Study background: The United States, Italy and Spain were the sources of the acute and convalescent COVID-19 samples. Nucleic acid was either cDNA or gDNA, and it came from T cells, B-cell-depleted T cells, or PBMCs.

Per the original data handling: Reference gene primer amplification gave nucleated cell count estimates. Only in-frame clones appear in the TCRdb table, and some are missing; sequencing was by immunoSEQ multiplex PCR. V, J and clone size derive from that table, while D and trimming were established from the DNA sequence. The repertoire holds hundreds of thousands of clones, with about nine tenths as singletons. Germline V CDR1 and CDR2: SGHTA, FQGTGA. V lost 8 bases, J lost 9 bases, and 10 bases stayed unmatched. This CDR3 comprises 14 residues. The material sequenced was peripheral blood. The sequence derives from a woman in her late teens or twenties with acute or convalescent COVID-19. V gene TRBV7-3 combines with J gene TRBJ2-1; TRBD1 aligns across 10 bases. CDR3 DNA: TGTGCCAGCGGATTTGGGGGGACAGGGGTTGAGCAGTTCTTC. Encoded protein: CASGFGGTGVEQFF.